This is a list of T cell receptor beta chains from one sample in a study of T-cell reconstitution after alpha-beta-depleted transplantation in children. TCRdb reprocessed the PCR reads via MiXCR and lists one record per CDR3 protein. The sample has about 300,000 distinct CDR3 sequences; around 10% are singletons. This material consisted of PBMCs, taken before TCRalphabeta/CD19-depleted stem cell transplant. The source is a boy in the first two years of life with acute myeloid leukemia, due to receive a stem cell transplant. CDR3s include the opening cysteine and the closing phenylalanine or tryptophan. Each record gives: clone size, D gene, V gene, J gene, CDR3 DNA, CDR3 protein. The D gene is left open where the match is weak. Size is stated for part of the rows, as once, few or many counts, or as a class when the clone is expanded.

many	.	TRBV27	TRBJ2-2	TGTGCCAGCAGTTTAACGTGGATGGTTCAAAGCGGGGAGCTGTTTTTT	CASSLTWMVQSGELFF
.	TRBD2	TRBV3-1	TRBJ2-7	TGTGCCAGCAGCCTCGGGACTAGCGGGGCGAGCTCCTACGAGCAGTACTTC	CASSLGTSGASSYEQYF
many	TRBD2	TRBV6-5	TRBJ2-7	TGTGCCAGCAGTTACTCCCGGACCCCTAGCGGTCGGGGGTACGAGCAGTACTTC	CASSYSRTPSGRGYEQYF
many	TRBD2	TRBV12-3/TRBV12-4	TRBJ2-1	TGTGCCAGCAGACGACTAGCGGGGGCCTACAATGAGCAGTTCTTC	CASRRLAGAYNEQFF
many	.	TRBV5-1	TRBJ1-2	TGCGCCAGCAGCCTCTCCCATCACGCATATGGCTACACCTTC	CASSLSHHAYGYTF
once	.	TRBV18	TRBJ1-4	TGTGCCAGCTCACTGGAGCAGGTCTCAACTAATGAAAAACTGTTTTTT	CASSLEQVSTNEKLFF
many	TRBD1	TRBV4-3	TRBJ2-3	TGCGCCAGCAGCCAAGAGTCAGGGGGAGCAGATACGCAGTATTTT	CASSQESGGADTQYF
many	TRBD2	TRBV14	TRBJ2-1	TGTGCCAGCAGCCAAGATCTAGCGGGGCAACAGTTCTTC	CASSQDLAGQQFF
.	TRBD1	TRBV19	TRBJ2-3	TGTGCCAGTAGTCCCCTTAGAAACAGGGGGAAGGGCACAGATACGCAGTATTTT	CASSPLRNRGKGTDTQYF
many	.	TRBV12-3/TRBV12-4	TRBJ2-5	TGTGCCAGCAGTTTAATGGGGTGGGAGACCCAGTACTTC	CASSLMGWETQYF
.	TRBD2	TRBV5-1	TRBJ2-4	TGCGCCAGCAGCGGGGACTATAAAAACATTCAGTACTTC	CASSGDYKNIQYF
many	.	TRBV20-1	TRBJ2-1	TGCAGTGCTAGAGGGGTGGTCGTGAATGAGCAGTTCTTC	CSARGVVVNEQFF
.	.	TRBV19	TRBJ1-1	TGTGCCAGTAGTGCTCGGGTCCTGAACACTGAAGCTTTCTTT	CASSARVLNTEAFF
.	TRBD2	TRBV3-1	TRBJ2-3	TGTGCCAGCAGCCAAATGCTAGCGGGGGAGGATCCTAGCACAGATACGCAGTATTTT	CASSQMLAGEDPSTDTQYF
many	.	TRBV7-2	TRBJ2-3	TGTGCCAGCAGCGTGTCCGGTAACACGAATACGCAGTATTTT	CASSVSGNTNTQYF
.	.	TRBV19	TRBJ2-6	TGTGCCAGTAGTACGGGCAGGGCATGGGGGGCCAACGTCCTGACTTTC	CASSTGRAWGANVLTF
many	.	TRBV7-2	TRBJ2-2	TGTGCCAGCAGCTTGGATTACACCGGGGAGCTGTTTTTT	CASSLDYTGELFF
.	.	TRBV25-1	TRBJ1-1	TGTGCCAGCGCCCTTAGCACTGAAGCTTTCTTT	CASALSTEAFF
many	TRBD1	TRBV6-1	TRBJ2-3	TGTGCCAGCAGCGACCCGGGACAGGACACAGATACGCAGTATTTT	CASSDPGQDTDTQYF
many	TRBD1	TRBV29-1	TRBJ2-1	TGCAGCGTTGATGACCTGGGACAGGGGGCACGAACCTCCTACAATGAGCAGTTCTTC	CSVDDLGQGARTSYNEQFF
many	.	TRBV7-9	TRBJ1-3	TGTGCCAGCAGCACGGGGGGAGCTGGAAACACCATATATTTT	CASSTGGAGNTIYF
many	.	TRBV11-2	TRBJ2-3	TGTGCCAGCAGCTCCGACTTACCCACAGACACGCAGTATTTT	CASSSDLPTDTQYF
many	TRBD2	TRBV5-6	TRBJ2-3	TGTGCCAGCAGCCCATTGGGTATGGGAGGGACAGATACGCAGTATTTT	CASSPLGMGGTDTQYF
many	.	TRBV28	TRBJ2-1	TGTGCCAGCAGTCCACCATTGGACGGACTCTACAGCTCCTACAATGAGCAGTTCTTC	CASSPPLDGLYSSYNEQFF
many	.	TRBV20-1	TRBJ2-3	TGCAGTGCTAGGTCTAGGGGGAGGGCCAGGGTCACAGATACGCAGTATTTT	CSARSRGRARVTDTQYF
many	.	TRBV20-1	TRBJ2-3	TGCAGTGCTAGAGACGAGGCGGTCACAGATACGCAGTATTTT	CSARDEAVTDTQYF